A selection of T cell receptor beta chains follows, all from one sample in a study of shared clonotypes between healthy human individuals. Method: immunoSEQ multiplex PCR; TCRdb's copy keeps in-frame clones and lacks some. The sample lists 2 million to 2.5 million clones, about 94% seen once, with less than 0.15% in the top ten. Sequenced sample: naive CD4+ T cells sorted from blood. The receptors shown here come from a man aged 18 to 35 in good health. Each CDR3 is given with its conserved first and last residue. The order of the fields is clone size, J gene, V gene, CDR3 protein. Where a row states a size, it is once, few, many or the class of an expanded clone; other rows omit it.

clone size: .
J gene: TRBJ1-4
V gene: TRBV11-2
CDR3 protein: CASSLTPGRNEKLFF

clone size: .
J gene: TRBJ2-5
V gene: TRBV6-5
CDR3 protein: CASSTPLLAETQYF

clone size: .
J gene: TRBJ2-5
V gene: TRBV18
CDR3 protein: CASSPGLQETQYF

clone size: .
J gene: TRBJ2-5
V gene: TRBV11-3
CDR3 protein: CASSPGVEETQYF

clone size: once
J gene: TRBJ1-5
V gene: TRBV11-2
CDR3 protein: CASSLDRGGLGQPQHF

clone size: .
J gene: TRBJ1-5
V gene: TRBV4-3
CDR3 protein: CASSQQALPNQPQHF

clone size: .
J gene: TRBJ1-1
V gene: TRBV7-9
CDR3 protein: CASSSPQIWNTEAFF

clone size: .
J gene: TRBJ2-2
V gene: TRBV19
CDR3 protein: CASSAGAGELFF

clone size: .
J gene: TRBJ2-7
V gene: TRBV11-3
CDR3 protein: CARNTTGRYEQYF

clone size: .
J gene: TRBJ2-3
V gene: TRBV10-1
CDR3 protein: CASSESYRLGVSTDTQYF

clone size: .
J gene: TRBJ1-6
V gene: TRBV9
CDR3 protein: CASSPSQVGSPLHF

clone size: .
J gene: TRBJ1-2
V gene: TRBV4-1
CDR3 protein: CASSHPGRANYGYTF

clone size: .
J gene: TRBJ2-1
V gene: TRBV11-2
CDR3 protein: CASSPEAMIPNEQFF